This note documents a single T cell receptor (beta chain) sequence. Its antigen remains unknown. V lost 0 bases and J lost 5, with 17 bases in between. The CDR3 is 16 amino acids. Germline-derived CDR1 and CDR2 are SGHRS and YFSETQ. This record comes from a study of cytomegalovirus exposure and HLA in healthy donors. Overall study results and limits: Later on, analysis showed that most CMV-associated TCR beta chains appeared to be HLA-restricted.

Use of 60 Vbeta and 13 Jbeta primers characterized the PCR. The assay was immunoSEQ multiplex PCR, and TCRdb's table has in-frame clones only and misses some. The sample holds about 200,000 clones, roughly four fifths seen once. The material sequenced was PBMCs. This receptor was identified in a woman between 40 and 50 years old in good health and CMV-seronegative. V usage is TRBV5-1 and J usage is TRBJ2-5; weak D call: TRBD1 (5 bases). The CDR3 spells CASSLDSPGQEETQYF. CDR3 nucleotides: TGCGCCAGCAGCTTGGATAGTCCAGGGCAGGAGGAGACCCAGTACTTC.